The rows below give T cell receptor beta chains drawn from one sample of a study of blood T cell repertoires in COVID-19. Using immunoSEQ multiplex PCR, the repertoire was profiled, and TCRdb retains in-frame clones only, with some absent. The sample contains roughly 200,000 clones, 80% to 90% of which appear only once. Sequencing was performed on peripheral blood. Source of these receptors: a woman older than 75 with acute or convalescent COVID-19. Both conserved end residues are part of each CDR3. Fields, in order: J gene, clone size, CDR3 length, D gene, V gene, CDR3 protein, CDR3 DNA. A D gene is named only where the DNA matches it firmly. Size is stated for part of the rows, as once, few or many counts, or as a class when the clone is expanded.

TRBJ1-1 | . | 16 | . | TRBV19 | CASLQGWGGTTTEAFF | TGTGCCAGTTTGCAGGGATGGGGGGGGACGACCACTGAAGCTTTCTTT
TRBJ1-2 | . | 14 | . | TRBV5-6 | CASSLVGGADGYTF | TGTGCCAGCAGCTTGGTAGGGGGGGCCGATGGCTACACCTTC
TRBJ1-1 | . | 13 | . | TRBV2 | CASRPGRNTEAFF | TGTGCCAGCAGACCGGGGAGGAACACTGAAGCTTTCTTT
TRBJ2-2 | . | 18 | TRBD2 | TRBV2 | CASSEPVAGGSNTGELFF | TGTGCCAGCAGTGAACCGGTAGCGGGAGGGTCGAACACCGGGGAGCTGTTTTTT
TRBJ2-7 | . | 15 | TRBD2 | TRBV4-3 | CASSRGTTNNYEQYF | TGCGCCAGCAGCCGCGGGACTACCAATAACTACGAGCAGTACTTC
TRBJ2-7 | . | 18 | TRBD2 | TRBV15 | CATSPRTSGRGRPYEQYF | TGTGCCACCAGCCCCCGGACTAGCGGGAGAGGCCGCCCCTACGAGCAGTACTTC
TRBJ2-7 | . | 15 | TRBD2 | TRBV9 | CASSPGGSARYEQYF | TGTGCCAGCAGCCCCGGGGGGAGCGCCCGCTACGAGCAGTACTTC
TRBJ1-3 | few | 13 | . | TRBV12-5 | CANTGSSGNTIYF | TGTGCTAATACTGGGAGCTCTGGAAACACCATATATTTT
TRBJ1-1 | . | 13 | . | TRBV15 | CATSRVVNTEAFF | TGTGCCACCAGCAGAGTAGTGAACACTGAAGCTTTCTTT
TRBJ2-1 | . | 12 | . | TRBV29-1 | CSVNQGGNEQFF | TGCAGCGTCAACCAAGGCGGTAATGAGCAGTTCTTC
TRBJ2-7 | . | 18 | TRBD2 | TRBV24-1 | CATSDSGTSGRVLYEQYF | TGTGCCACCAGTGATTCCGGGACTAGCGGGAGGGTCCTCTACGAGCAGTACTTC
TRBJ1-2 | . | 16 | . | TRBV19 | CASSILLPAAYYGYTF | TGTGCCAGTAGTATCCTCTTGCCGGCGGCTTACTATGGCTACACCTTC
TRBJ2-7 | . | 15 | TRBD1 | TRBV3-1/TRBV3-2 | CASSLSDRRNYEQYF | TGTGCCAGCAGCCTTTCGGACAGGCGAAACTACGAGCAGTACTTC
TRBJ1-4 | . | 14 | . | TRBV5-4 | CASSSPATDEKLFF | TGTGCCAGCAGCTCTCCCGCGACAGATGAAAAACTGTTTTTT
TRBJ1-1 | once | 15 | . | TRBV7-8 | CASSLDPGLNTEAFF | TGTGCCAGCAGCTTAGATCCGGGATTGAACACTGAAGCTTTCTTT
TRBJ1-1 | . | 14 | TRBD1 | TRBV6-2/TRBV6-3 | CASSHSGGNTEAFF | TGTGCCAGCAGTCATTCAGGGGGGAATACTGAAGCTTTCTTT
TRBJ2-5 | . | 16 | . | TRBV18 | CASSPPRLAGAETQYF | TGTGCCAGCTCACCACCGCGACTGGCGGGGGCAGAGACCCAGTACTTC
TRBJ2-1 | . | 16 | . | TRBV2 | CASSLLGTELYNEQFF | TGTGCCAGCAGTCTTCTCGGGACTGAGCTGTACAATGAGCAGTTCTTC
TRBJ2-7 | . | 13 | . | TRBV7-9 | CASSPPSSYEQYF | TGTGCCAGCAGCCCCCCTAGCTCCTACGAGCAGTACTTC
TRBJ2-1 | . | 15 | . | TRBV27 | CASSYSRSSYNEQFF | TGTGCCAGCAGTTATAGCCGAAGCTCCTACAATGAGCAGTTCTTC
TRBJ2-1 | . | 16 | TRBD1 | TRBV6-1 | CASSAWTGRSYNEQFF | TGTGCCAGCAGTGCCTGGACAGGACGTTCCTACAATGAGCAGTTCTTC
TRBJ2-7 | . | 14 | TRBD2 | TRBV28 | CASRTGGSPYEQYF | TGTGCCAGCAGAACGGGGGGTAGTCCCTACGAGCAGTACTTC
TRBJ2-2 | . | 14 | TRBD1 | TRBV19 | CATRTGTNTGELFF | TGTGCCACCAGGACAGGGACGAACACCGGGGAGCTGTTTTTT
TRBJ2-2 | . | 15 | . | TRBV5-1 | CASSWRGLSTGELFF | TGCGCCAGCAGCTGGAGGGGTCTTTCCACCGGGGAGCTGTTTTTT
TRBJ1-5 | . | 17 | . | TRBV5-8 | CASSRLTGIGMNQPQHF | TGTGCCAGCAGCCGTTTAACAGGGATTGGAATGAATCAGCCCCAGCATTTT
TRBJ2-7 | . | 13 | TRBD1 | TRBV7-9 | CASTETGDGEQYF | TGTGCCAGCACCGAGACAGGGGACGGCGAGCAGTACTTC
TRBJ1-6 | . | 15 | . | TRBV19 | CASSASSSGVSPLHF | TGTGCCAGTAGTGCCTCCTCGTCGGGTGTCTCACCCCTCCACTTT
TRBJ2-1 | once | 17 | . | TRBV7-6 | CASSPWEGRGGYNEQFF | TGTGCCAGCAGCCCCTGGGAAGGGAGAGGCGGTTACAATGAGCAGTTCTTC
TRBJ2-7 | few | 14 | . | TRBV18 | CASSPGASIYEQYF | TGTGCCAGCTCACCAGGGGCCTCTATCTACGAGCAGTACTTC
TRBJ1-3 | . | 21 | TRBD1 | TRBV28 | CASSRQGKVLAGTFSGNTIYF | TGTGCCAGCAGCCGACAGGGGAAGGTGTTGGCTGGAACTTTCTCTGGAAACACCATATATTTT
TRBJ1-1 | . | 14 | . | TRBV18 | CASSPQGGSTEAFF | TGTGCCAGCTCACCACAGGGGGGGAGCACTGAAGCTTTCTTT
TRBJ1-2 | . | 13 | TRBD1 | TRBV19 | CARGTGFNYGYTF | TGTGCCAGAGGGACAGGATTTAACTATGGCTACACCTTC
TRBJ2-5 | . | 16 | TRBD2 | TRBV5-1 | CASSLILAGGSETQYF | TGCGCCAGCAGCCTGATACTAGCGGGAGGTTCTGAGACCCAGTACTTC
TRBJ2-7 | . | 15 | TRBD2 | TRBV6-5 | CASSYVSGGRYEQYF | TGTGCCAGCAGTTACGTTAGCGGGGGAAGGTACGAGCAGTACTTC
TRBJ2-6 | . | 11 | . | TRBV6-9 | CATPPSNVLTF | TGTGCCACTCCCCCGAGCAACGTCCTGACTTTC
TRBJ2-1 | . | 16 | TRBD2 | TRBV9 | CASSVAPAGKYNEQFF | TGTGCCAGCAGCGTAGCCCCAGCGGGAAAGTACAATGAGCAGTTCTTC
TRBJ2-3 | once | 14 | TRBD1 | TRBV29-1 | CSALGQPTTDTQYF | TGCAGCGCCCTGGGACAGCCGACCACAGATACGCAGTATTTT
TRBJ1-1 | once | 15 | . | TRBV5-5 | CASSILPLPNTEAFF | TGTGCCAGCAGCATACTCCCCCTTCCCAACACTGAAGCTTTCTTT
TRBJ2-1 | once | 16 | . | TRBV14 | CASSRAGQLSYNEQFF | TGTGCCAGCAGCCGGGCCGGACAGCTCTCCTACAATGAGCAGTTCTTC
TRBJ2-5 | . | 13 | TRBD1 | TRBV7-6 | CASSRDREETQYF | TGTGCCAGCAGCCGGGACAGGGAAGAGACCCAGTACTTC
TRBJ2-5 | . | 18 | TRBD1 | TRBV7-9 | CASSLFIWTGSIQETQYF | TGTGCCAGCAGCTTATTTATCTGGACAGGTTCGATCCAAGAGACCCAGTACTTC
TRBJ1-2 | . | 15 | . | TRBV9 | CASGESIIANYGYTF | TGTGCCAGCGGAGAGTCTATAATAGCTAACTATGGCTACACCTTC
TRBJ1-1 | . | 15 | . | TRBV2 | CASTRGGGRDTEAFF | TGTGCCAGCACCCGCGGAGGAGGGAGAGACACTGAAGCTTTCTTT
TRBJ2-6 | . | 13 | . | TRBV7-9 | CASSLRGANVLTF | TGTGCCAGCAGCTTGAGGGGGGCCAACGTCCTGACTTTC
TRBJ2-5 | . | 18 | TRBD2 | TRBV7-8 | CASSLVQTVTSGQETQYF | TGTGCCAGCAGCTTGGTCCAGACGGTGACTAGCGGACAAGAGACCCAGTACTTC
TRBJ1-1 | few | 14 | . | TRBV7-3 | CASSHTGKSAEAFF | TGTGCCAGCAGCCACACAGGGAAGTCAGCTGAAGCTTTCTTT
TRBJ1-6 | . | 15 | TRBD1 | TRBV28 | CASSLGDRVNSPLHF | TGTGCCAGCAGTTTAGGCGACAGGGTGAATTCACCCCTCCACTTT
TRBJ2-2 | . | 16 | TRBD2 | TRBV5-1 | CASSFGLAGNTGELFF | TGCGCCAGCAGCTTCGGACTAGCGGGTAACACCGGGGAGCTGTTTTTT
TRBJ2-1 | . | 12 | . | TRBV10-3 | CAISEASDEQFF | TGTGCCATCAGTGAGGCCTCGGATGAGCAGTTCTTC
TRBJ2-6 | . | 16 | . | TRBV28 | CASSSPVVPGANVLTF | TGTGCCAGCAGTTCCCCGGTGGTCCCTGGGGCCAACGTCCTGACTTTC
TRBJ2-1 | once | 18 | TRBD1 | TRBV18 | CASSPLGQGQSSYNEQFF | TGTGCCAGCTCACCTTTGGGACAGGGCCAGAGCTCCTACAATGAGCAGTTCTTC
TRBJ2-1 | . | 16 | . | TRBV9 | CASSVEGSGTPREQFF | TGTGCCAGCAGCGTAGAGGGTAGCGGAACCCCCAGGGAGCAGTTCTTC